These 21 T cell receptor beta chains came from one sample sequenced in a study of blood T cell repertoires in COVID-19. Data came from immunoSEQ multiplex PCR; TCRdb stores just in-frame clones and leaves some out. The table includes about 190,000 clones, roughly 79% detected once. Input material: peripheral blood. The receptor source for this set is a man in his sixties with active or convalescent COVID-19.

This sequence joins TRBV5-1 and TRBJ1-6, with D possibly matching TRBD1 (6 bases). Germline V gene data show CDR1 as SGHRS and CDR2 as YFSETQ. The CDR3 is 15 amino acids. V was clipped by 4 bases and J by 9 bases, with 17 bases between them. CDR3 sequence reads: CASSTMGARGSPLHF. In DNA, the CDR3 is TGCGCCAGCAGCACCATGGGGGCCCGCGGTTCACCCCTCCACTTT.

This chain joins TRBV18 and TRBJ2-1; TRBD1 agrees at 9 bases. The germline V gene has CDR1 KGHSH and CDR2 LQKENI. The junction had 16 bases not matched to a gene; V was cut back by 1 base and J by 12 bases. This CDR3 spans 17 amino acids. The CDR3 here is CASSPLGDRAQRGGQFF. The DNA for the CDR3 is TGTGCCAGCTCACCACTTGGGGACAGGGCACAACGTGGGGGGCAGTTCTTC.

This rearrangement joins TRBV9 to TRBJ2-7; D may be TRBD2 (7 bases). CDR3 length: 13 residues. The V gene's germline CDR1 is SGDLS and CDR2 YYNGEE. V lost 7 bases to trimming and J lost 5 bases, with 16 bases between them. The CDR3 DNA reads TGTGCCAGCGCCACGAGGGGGGGGAACGAGCAGTACTTC. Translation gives CASATRGGNEQYF.

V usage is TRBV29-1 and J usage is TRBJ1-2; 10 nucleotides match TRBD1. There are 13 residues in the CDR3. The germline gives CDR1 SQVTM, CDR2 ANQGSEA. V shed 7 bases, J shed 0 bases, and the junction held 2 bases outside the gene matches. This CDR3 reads CSAGQGANYGYTF. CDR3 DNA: TGCAGCGCAGGACAGGGGGCTAACTATGGCTACACCTTC.

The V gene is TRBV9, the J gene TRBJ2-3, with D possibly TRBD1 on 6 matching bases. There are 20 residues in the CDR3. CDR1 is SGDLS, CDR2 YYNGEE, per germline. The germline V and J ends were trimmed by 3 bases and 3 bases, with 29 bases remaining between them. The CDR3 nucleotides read TGTGCCAGCAGCGCACGCTACGGGACCAGGGGCCTAATCGGTACAGATACGCAGTATTTT. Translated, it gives CASSARYGTRGLIGTDTQYF.

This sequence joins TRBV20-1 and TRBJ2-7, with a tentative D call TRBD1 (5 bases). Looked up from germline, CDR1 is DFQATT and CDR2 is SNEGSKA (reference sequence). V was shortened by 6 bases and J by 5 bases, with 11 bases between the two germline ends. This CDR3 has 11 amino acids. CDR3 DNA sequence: TGCAGTGCGCGGCAGGGCCACGAGCAGTACTTC. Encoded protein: CSARQGHEQYF.

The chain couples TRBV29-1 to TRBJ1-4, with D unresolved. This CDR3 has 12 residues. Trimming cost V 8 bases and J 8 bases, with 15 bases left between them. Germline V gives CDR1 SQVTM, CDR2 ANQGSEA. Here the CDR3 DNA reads TGCAGCTATCGCCGGGAGGGAGAAAAACTGTTTTTT. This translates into CSYRREGEKLFF.

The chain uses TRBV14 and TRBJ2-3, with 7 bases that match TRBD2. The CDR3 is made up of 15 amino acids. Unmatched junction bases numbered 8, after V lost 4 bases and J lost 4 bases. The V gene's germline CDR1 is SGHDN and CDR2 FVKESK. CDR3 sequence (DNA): TGTGCCAGCAGCCCAGCCGCTAGCGGATCAGATACGCAGTATTTT. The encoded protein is CASSPAASGSDTQYF.

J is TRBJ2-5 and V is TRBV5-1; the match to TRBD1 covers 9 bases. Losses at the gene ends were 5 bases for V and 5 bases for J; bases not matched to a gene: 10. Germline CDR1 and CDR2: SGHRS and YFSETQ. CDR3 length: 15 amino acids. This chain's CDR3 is CASRSTGGLGETQYF. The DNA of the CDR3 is TGCGCCAGCAGATCTACAGGGGGCCTCGGGGAGACCCAGTACTTC.

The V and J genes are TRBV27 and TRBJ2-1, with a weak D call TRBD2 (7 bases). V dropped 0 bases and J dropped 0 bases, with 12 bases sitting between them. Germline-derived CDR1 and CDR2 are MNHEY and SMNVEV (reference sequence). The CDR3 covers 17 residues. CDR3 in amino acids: CASSLSRGANSYNEQFF. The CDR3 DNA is TGTGCCAGCAGTTTATCCCGGGGGGCCAACTCCTACAATGAGCAGTTCTTC.

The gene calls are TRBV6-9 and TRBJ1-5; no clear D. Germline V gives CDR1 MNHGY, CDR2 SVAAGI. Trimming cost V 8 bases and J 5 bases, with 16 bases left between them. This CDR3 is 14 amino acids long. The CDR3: CASFQARSDQPQHF. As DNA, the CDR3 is TGTGCCAGCTTCCAAGCCCGGAGCGATCAGCCCCAGCATTTT.

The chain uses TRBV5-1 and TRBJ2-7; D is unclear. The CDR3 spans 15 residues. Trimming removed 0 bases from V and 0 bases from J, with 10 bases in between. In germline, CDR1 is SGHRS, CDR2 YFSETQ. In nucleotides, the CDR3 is TGCGCCAGCAGCTTGGAACCGCTTAGCTCCTACGAGCAGTACTTC. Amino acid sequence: CASSLEPLSSYEQYF.

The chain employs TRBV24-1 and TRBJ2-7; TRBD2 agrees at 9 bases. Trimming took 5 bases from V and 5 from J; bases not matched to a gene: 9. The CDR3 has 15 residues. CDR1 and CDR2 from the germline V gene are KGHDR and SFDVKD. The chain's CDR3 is CATSGGSGSFHEQYF. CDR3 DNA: TGTGCCACCAGTGGGGGTAGCGGGAGCTTCCACGAGCAGTACTTC.

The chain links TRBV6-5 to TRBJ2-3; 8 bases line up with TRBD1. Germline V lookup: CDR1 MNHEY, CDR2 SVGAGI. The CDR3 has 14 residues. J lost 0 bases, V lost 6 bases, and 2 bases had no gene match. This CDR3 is CASSWTGSTDTQYF. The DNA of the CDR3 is TGTGCCAGCAGCTGGACAGGGAGCACAGATACGCAGTATTTT.

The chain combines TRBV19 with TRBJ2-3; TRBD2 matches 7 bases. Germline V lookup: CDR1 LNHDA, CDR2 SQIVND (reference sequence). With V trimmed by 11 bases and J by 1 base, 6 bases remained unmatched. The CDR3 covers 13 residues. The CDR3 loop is CASAGRGTDTQYF. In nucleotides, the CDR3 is TGTGCCTCGGCGGGGAGGGGCACAGATACGCAGTATTTT.

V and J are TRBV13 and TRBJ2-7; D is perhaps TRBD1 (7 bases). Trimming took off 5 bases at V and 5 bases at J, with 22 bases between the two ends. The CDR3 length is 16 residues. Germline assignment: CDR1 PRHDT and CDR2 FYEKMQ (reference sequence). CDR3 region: CASSRGFDTQGDEQYF. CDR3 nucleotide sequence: TGTGCCAGCAGCCGGGGGTTTGATACTCAGGGGGACGAGCAGTACTTC.

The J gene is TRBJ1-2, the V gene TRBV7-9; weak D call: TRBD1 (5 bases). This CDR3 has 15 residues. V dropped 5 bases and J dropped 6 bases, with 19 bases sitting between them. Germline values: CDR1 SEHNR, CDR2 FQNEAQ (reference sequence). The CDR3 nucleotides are TGTGCCAGCAGCCCATGGGGCGGTGTTATCGATGGCTACACCTTC. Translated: CASSPWGGVIDGYTF.

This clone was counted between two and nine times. The CDR3 protein is CASSITGGGPNQPQHF. CDR3 nucleotide sequence: TGTGCCAGTAGTATCACCGGCGGGGGGCCCAATCAGCCCCAGCATTTT. The rearrangement joins TRBV19 to TRBJ1-5; tentative D call: TRBD1 (6 bases). The length of the CDR3 is 16 residues. The V gene's germline CDR1 is LNHDA and CDR2 SQIVND (reference sequence). Trimming removed 3 bases at V and 3 bases at J, with 15 bases between.

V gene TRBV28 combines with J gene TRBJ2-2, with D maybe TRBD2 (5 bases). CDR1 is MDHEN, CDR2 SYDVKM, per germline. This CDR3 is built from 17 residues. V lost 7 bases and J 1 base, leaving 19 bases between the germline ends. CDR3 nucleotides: TGTGCCAGCAAGGGTCCCGGTACGGGGAGGAACACCGGGGAGCTGTTTTTT. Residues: CASKGPGTGRNTGELFF.

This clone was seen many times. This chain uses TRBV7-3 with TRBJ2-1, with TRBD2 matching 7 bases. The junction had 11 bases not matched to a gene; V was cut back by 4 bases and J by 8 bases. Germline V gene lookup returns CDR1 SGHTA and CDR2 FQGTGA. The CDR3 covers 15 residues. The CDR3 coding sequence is TGTGCCAGCAGCTCTCGGACTAGTTCGTACGATGAGCAGTTCTTC. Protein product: CASSSRTSSYDEQFF.

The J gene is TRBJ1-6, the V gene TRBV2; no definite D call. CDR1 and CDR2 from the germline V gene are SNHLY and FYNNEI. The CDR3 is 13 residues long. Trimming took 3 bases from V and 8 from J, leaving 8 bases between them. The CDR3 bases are TGTGCCAGCAGTGAGGGGAGGGATTCACCCCTCCACTTT. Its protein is CASSEGRDSPLHF.